Listed here are 20 T cell receptor beta chains from one sample, sequenced in a study of blood T cell repertoires in COVID-19. The table came from immunoSEQ multiplex PCR; TCRdb's copy has only in-frame clones and leaves some out. The sample lists some 350,000 clones, around 89% occurring once. Sequenced: peripheral blood. Source of these receptors: a woman aged 25 to 39 with COVID-19, enrolled during active disease.

This clone was found a few times. The chain recombines TRBV10-3 with TRBJ1-3; D is possibly TRBD1 (5 bases). V shed 6 bases and J shed 0 bases, with 6 bases lying between them. The CDR3 totals 13 residues. The germline gives CDR1 ENHRY, CDR2 SYGVKD. The CDR3 DNA reads TGTGCCATCAGGCAGGGCTCTGGAAACACCATATATTTT. Translating gives CAIRQGSGNTIYF.

The chain carries TRBV19 and TRBJ2-7, with D possibly TRBD1 on 5 matching bases. The germline gives CDR1 LNHDA, CDR2 SQIVND (reference sequence). This CDR3 comprises 13 residues. V was clipped by 1 base and J by 5 bases, with 9 bases between them. The CDR3 loop reads CASSIAAGNEQYF. In DNA, the CDR3 is TGTGCCAGTAGTATAGCGGCAGGGAACGAGCAGTACTTC.

The CDR3 bases are TGTGCCAGCAGTTTCCGGGACAGGAACTATGGCTACACCTTC. Translating it yields CASSFRDRNYGYTF. J is TRBJ1-2 and V is TRBV6-2 or TRBV6-3, with TRBD1 identical over 8 bases. CDR1 and CDR2 (germline): MNHEY, SVGEGT. V trimming: 4 bases; J trimming: 2 bases; junction bases outside the gene matches: 3. This CDR3 region has 14 residues.

CDR3 sequence (DNA): TGTGCCTGGAGCCAGGGGAGCCAGGGGTGGTCTAGCACAGATACGCAGTATTTT. Residues: CAWSQGSQGWSSTDTQYF. The chain couples TRBV30 to TRBJ2-3, with D tentatively TRBD1 (6 bases). Germline V gene data show CDR1 as GTSNPN and CDR2 as SVGIG (reference sequence). Trimming removed 3 bases from V and 0 bases from J, with 22 bases in between. This CDR3 is built from 18 residues.

This rearrangement joins TRBV5-4 to TRBJ2-1; 7 bases map to TRBD1. The CDR3 covers 15 residues. Trimming took 0 bases from V and 4 from J; bases not matched to a gene: 4. Germline loops: CDR1 SGHNT, CDR2 YYREEE (reference sequence). The CDR3 bases are TGTGCCAGCAGCTTGGATGGGACAGCTTACAATGAGCAGTTCTTC. Translation: CASSLDGTAYNEQFF.

The genes are TRBV6-5 and TRBJ2-2; 7 positions match TRBD1. CDR3 size: 14 residues. The junction had 8 bases not matched to a gene; V was cut back by 5 bases and J by 8 bases. CDR1 and CDR2 from the germline V gene are MNHEY and SVGAGI. CDR3: CASSPRQGRGELFF. The CDR3 region has the DNA TGTGCCAGCAGTCCACGACAGGGACGAGGGGAGCTGTTTTTT.

This clone turned up a few times. This chain links TRBV29-1 with TRBJ1-1; D is unresolved. The ends were cut back, 8 bases at V and 1 base at J, with 8 bases in the middle. The germline CDR1 and CDR2 sequences are SQVTM and ANQGSEA. The CDR3 is 11 amino acids. The CDR3 here is CSPQRNTEAFF. DNA of the CDR3: TGCAGCCCTCAGCGGAACACTGAAGCTTTCTTT.

The chain is built from TRBV24-1 and TRBJ2-5; 8 nucleotides agree with TRBD1. CDR3 length: 14 amino acids. Trimming took 7 bases from V and 6 from J; bases not matched to a gene: 9. The germline V gene encodes CDR1 KGHDR and CDR2 SFDVKD. DNA of the CDR3: TGTGCCACCAGCGCGATGACAGGGGAGCAGACCCAGTACTTC. Its translation: CATSAMTGEQTQYF.

The chain joins TRBV24-1 to TRBJ2-5; 10 positions match TRBD2. V shed 3 bases, J shed 7 bases, and the junction held 4 bases outside the gene matches. This CDR3 has 14 amino acids. Germline CDR1 and CDR2: KGHDR and SFDVKD. The CDR3 DNA reads as TGTGCCACCAGTGATCCGATAGCGGGGGGGACCCAGTACTTC. Protein product: CATSDPIAGGTQYF.

The gene calls are TRBV24-1 and TRBJ2-5; 7 positions match TRBD2. The CDR3 spans 17 residues. Trimming at V came to 0 bases and at J to 0 bases, leaving 6 bases not matched to a gene. Germline CDR1 reads KGHDR; CDR2 reads SFDVKD. As DNA, the CDR3 is TGTGCCACCAGTGATTTGATAAGCGGGGCTAACCAAGAGACCCAGTACTTC. Translating it yields CATSDLISGANQETQYF.

The chain employs TRBV20-1 and TRBJ2-5; 12 bases fit TRBD2. V trimming: 3 bases; J trimming: 5 bases; junction bases outside the gene matches: 4. The CDR3 runs to 14 residues. Germline assignment: CDR1 DFQATT and CDR2 SNEGSKA (reference sequence). The CDR3 bases are TGCAGTGCTAGTACCACTAGCGGGGGGGAGACCCAGTACTTC. It specifies CSASTTSGGETQYF.

This rearrangement joins TRBV6-6 to TRBJ1-3, with D maybe TRBD1 (5 bases). The CDR3 has 15 amino acids. Germline CDR1 and CDR2: MNHNY and SVGAGI (reference sequence). The V end lost 6 bases, the J end lost 2 bases, and 14 bases lay between the germline ends. CDR3 sequence: CASRHRTVAGNTIYF. CDR3 nucleotide sequence: TGTGCCAGCAGACACAGGACGGTTGCTGGAAACACCATATATTTT.

The chain recombines TRBV6-6 with TRBJ2-3; 13 positions match TRBD2. This CDR3 has 19 amino acids. Looked up from germline, CDR1 is MNHNY and CDR2 is SVGAGI (reference sequence). With 5 bases clipped from V and 7 bases from J, the junction kept 18 bases outside the gene matches. CDR3 loop: CASSRLAGGPDDSLHTQYF. The CDR3 region has the DNA TGTGCCAGCAGTCGACTAGCGGGGGGCCCGGATGATTCTTTGCATACGCAGTATTTT.

The rearrangement links TRBV11-2 to TRBJ1-6; D remains unclear. Germline loops: CDR1 SGHAT, CDR2 FQNNGV. The CDR3 has 12 amino acids. With 5 bases removed from V and 10 bases from J, the gap between germline ends came to 9 bases. The CDR3 DNA sequence: TGTGCCAGCAGCGCTGCGTTATCACCCCTCCACTTT. Its translation: CASSAALSPLHF.

DNA of the CDR3: TGTGCCAGCAGCTTGCTTAGCGGGGGGTCCTACGAGCAGTACTTC. Translating gives CASSLLSGGSYEQYF. The chain links TRBV7-8 to TRBJ2-7, with 10 bases fitting TRBD2. V shed 3 bases and J 1 base; nucleotides not matched to a gene: 3. Per germline, CDR1 SGHVS and CDR2 FQNEAQ. This CDR3 contains 15 residues.

The rearrangement links TRBV28 to TRBJ1-4; D not certain. The germline CDR1 and CDR2 sequences are MDHEN and SYDVKM. There are 14 residues in the CDR3. V was pared by 2 bases and J by 4 bases, with 8 bases between. The CDR3 nucleotides are TGTGCCAGCAGTTTAGACACAATTAATGAAAAACTGTTTTTT. Translated, it gives CASSLDTINEKLFF. Combining the CDR3 with reference TRBV28 and TRBJ1-4 gives the whole variable domain DVKVTQSSRYLVKRTGEKVFLECVQDMDHENMFWYRQDPGLGLRLIYFSYDVKMKEKGDIPEGYSVSREKKERFSLILESASTNQTSMYLCASSLDTINEKLFFGSGTQLSVL.

The gene calls are TRBV7-9 and TRBJ2-1; TRBD2 agrees at 10 bases. The CDR3 length is 16 residues. Per germline, CDR1 SEHNR and CDR2 FQNEAQ (reference sequence). Germline trimming cut 3 bases from V and 6 bases from J; bases unmatched to any gene: 8. This CDR3 reads CASSFPRRLAGNEQFF. CDR3 sequence (DNA): TGTGCCAGCAGCTTCCCCCGCAGACTAGCGGGCAATGAGCAGTTCTTC.

This clone was found once. The chain recombines TRBV30 with TRBJ2-3, with 9 bases matching TRBD2. Looked up from germline, CDR1 is GTSNPN and CDR2 is SVGIG (reference sequence). V dropped 1 base and J dropped 2; count of bases not matched to a gene: 4. This CDR3 is built from 15 residues. Written as DNA, the CDR3 is TGTGCCTGGAGTGGGCTAGCGGGAACCACAGATACGCAGTATTTT. Translation gives CAWSGLAGTTDTQYF.

The rearrangement links TRBV6-5 to TRBJ1-2; TRBD1 matches at 7 bases. J was trimmed by 5 bases and V by 11 bases; bases with no gene match: 8. The CDR3 length is 12 residues. Germline V gene sequence: CDR1 MNHEY, CDR2 SVGAGI. CDR3 DNA: TGTGCCGCGACAGACAGGGAGTATGGCTACACCTTC. As protein: CAATDREYGYTF.

This clone was counted only a few times. V usage is TRBV7-9 and J usage is TRBJ1-2, with TRBD1 as a possible D gene (6 bases). This CDR3 spans 14 amino acids. The V gene's germline CDR1 is SEHNR and CDR2 FQNEAQ (reference sequence). V lost 2 bases to trimming and J lost 4 bases, with 11 bases between them. CDR3 nucleotides: TGTGCCAGCAGCTTACCGGGACACCTCTATGGCTACACCTTC. It codes for CASSLPGHLYGYTF.